This is a list of T cell receptor beta chains from one sample in a study of blood T cell repertoires in COVID-19. This table comes from immunoSEQ multiplex PCR, and its TCRdb copy is limited to in-frame clones, with some not included. The sample lists some 44,000 clones, around nine tenths seen once, with 2% to 2.5% in the top ten. Material for sequencing was peripheral blood. These receptors all come from a human donor in a cohort sampled during active COVID-19. Both conserved end residues are part of each CDR3. A D gene is named only where the DNA matches it firmly. Size values are once, few and many counts, or a class for expanded clones, and some rows have none.

D,J,length,V,size,DNA,CDR3
TRBD1,TRBJ2-7,15,TRBV5-6,NA,TGTGCCAGCAGCAAAACCGGGACAGACACCTACGAGCAGTACTTC,CASSKTGTDTYEQYF
NA,TRBJ2-7,13,TRBV9,NA,TGTGCCAGCAGTTCCCCGGGACTCTACAAGCAGTACTTC,CASSSPGLYKQYF
NA,TRBJ2-3,12,TRBV18,few,TGTGCCAGCTCTCGAGGTGAGGATACGCAGTATTTT,CASSRGEDTQYF
NA,TRBJ1-2,14,TRBV9,NA,TGTGCCAGCAGCGGCCCGGGACTCACTGGTGGCTACACCTTC,CASSGPGLTGGYTF
TRBD1,TRBJ2-2,14,TRBV9,once,TGTGCCAGCAGCCCCAGACAGGGCACCGGGGAGCTGTTTTTT,CASSPRQGTGELFF
NA,TRBJ1-5,13,TRBV30,few,TGTGCCTGGAGTAACAGGGTACGGCAGCCCCAGCATTTT,CAWSNRVRQPQHF
NA,TRBJ1-1,14,TRBV7-9,NA,TGTGCCAGCAGCTTTCAGGATGGGTACACTGAAGCTTTCTTT,CASSFQDGYTEAFF
TRBD2,TRBJ2-2,15,TRBV3-1/TRBV3-2,NA,TGTGCCAGCAGCCAAGTTTTAAGACTAGCCCCGGAGCTGTTTTTT,CASSQVLRLAPELFF
TRBD1,TRBJ2-4,15,TRBV15,NA,TGTGCCACCGGTTGGTCGACAGGGGCCAAAAACATTCAGTACTTC,CATGWSTGAKNIQYF
NA,TRBJ1-1,14,TRBV6-4,NA,TGTGCCAGCAGTGTGACGGGACAGAACACTGAAGCTTTCTTT,CASSVTGQNTEAFF
NA,TRBJ2-3,15,TRBV14,NA,TGTGCCAGCAGGCGGGGCCAGGGTATCCTGGATACGCAGTATTTT,CASRRGQGILDTQYF
TRBD2,TRBJ2-7,16,TRBV7-8,NA,TGTGCCAGCAGCTTAGGTTTTAGCGGGAACTCCTACGAGCAGTACTTC,CASSLGFSGNSYEQYF
NA,TRBJ1-2,13,TRBV14,NA,TGTGCCAGCAGCCAAGTGGGCACCTATGGCTACACCTTC,CASSQVGTYGYTF
TRBD2,TRBJ2-1,15,TRBV15,NA,TGTGCCACCAGCAGAGAAACAAGCGGGATGAATGAGCAGTTCTTC,CATSRETSGMNEQFF
NA,TRBJ1-5,16,TRBV15,NA,TGTGCCACCAGCAGAGTTCCGGCCAGGGTTAATCAGCCCCAGCATTTT,CATSRVPARVNQPQHF
NA,TRBJ1-1,14,TRBV30,few,TGTGCCTGGAGTGTAAAGGCAGGGTACGGTGAAGCTTTCTTT,CAWSVKAGYGEAFF
NA,TRBJ1-1,14,TRBV2,NA,TGTGCCAGCCTGACTCAGGGGAGGGGCACTGAAGCTTTCTTT,CASLTQGRGTEAFF
TRBD1,TRBJ1-5,15,TRBV4-1,NA,TGCGCCAGCAGCCATGGACAGGGGAGCAATCAGCCCCAGCATTTT,CASSHGQGSNQPQHF
TRBD1,TRBJ1-6,14,TRBV9,NA,TGTGCCAGCAGAGACGACAGGGTGGGTTCACCCCTCCACTTT,CASRDDRVGSPLHF
NA,TRBJ1-2,13,TRBV19,NA,TGTGCCAGTAGTATAGCGCAGTACTATGGCTACACCTTC,CASSIAQYYGYTF
TRBD2,TRBJ2-1,16,TRBV6-5,NA,TGTGCCAGCAGTTACTCTAGACTAGCGGGGGCGCAGGAGCAGTTCTTC,CASSYSRLAGAQEQFF
TRBD1,TRBJ2-1,16,TRBV12-5,NA,TGTGCTAGTGCCCCAGGGGGACAGGGGAGATCGGGTGAGCAGTTCTTC,CASAPGGQGRSGEQFF
NA,TRBJ2-7,12,TRBV2,NA,TGTGCCAGCAGAAGGGGACTCCACGAGCAGTACTTC,CASRRGLHEQYF
NA,TRBJ2-7,16,TRBV19,once,TGTGCCAGTAGTGCCCGGCGCGGGGTTAGGACCTACGAGCAGTACTTC,CASSARRGVRTYEQYF
NA,TRBJ1-6,15,TRBV6-5,few,TGTGCCAGCAGAACAGGAAGCTCCTATAATTCACCCCTCCACTTT,CASRTGSSYNSPLHF
TRBD2,TRBJ2-3,17,TRBV7-3,NA,TGTGCCAGCAGCTTCCTCGGTAGCGGGGGGCGGTCAGATACGCAGTATTTT,CASSFLGSGGRSDTQYF
TRBD2,TRBJ2-7,16,TRBV6-6,once,TGTGCCAGCAGTTCCCAGACTAGCGGGGGGGCGGGTGAGCAGTACTTC,CASSSQTSGGAGEQYF
NA,TRBJ1-3,15,TRBV6-1,NA,TGTGCCAGCAGTGAATTTGCAGTCTCTGGAAACACCATATATTTT,CASSEFAVSGNTIYF
NA,TRBJ2-3,12,TRBV3-1/TRBV3-2,once,TGTGCCAGCAGCCCCACTCGGGATACGCAGTATTTT,CASSPTRDTQYF
NA,TRBJ2-5,16,TRBV27,NA,TGTGCCAGCAGTTCCCCTTCGGGAAGCCTGCAAGAGACCCAGTACTTC,CASSSPSGSLQETQYF
TRBD2,TRBJ2-7,15,TRBV7-2,once,TGTGCCAGCCCCCCCCCAAGGACTAGCGGGTACGAGCAGTACTTC,CASPPPRTSGYEQYF
TRBD1,TRBJ2-1,18,TRBV5-4,once,TGTGCCAGCAGCTTGGGGACAGGGGTGAGACTCTCCTACAATGAGCAGTTCTTC,CASSLGTGVRLSYNEQFF
TRBD1,TRBJ2-7,15,TRBV18,NA,TGTGCCAGCTCACCAAAGGACAGGGGGTCCTACGAGCAGTACTTC,CASSPKDRGSYEQYF
TRBD2,TRBJ2-6,18,TRBV6-2/TRBV6-3,NA,TGTGCCAGCAGTTATCTAGCGGGGGATAGCTCTGGGGCCAACGTCCTGACTTTC,CASSYLAGDSSGANVLTF
TRBD1,TRBJ2-3,17,TRBV10-1,NA,TGCGCCAGCAGTGGGACCGGGACAGGAGTACTCACAGATACGCAGTATTTT,CASSGTGTGVLTDTQYF
NA,TRBJ2-3,13,TRBV25-1,once,TGTGCCAGCAGTCTCCCCGGCACAGATACGCAGTATTTT,CASSLPGTDTQYF
NA,TRBJ1-2,15,TRBV6-5,NA,TGTGCCAGCAGTTACGCGACGGGCCAGGGCTATGGCTACACCTTC,CASSYATGQGYGYTF
NA,TRBJ1-3,15,TRBV9,NA,TGTGCCAGCAGCCCACGTGGCGGCTCTGGAAACACCATATATTTT,CASSPRGGSGNTIYF
TRBD1,TRBJ1-4,18,TRBV4-1,NA,TGCGCCAGCAGCCAAACAGGCAGGGGGTCCTCGGTGGGCGAAAAACTGTTTTTT,CASSQTGRGSSVGEKLFF
TRBD1,TRBJ2-6,23,TRBV14,few,TGTGCCAGCAGCCAAGATAGGAGCCGTCCGGGGACAGGGTATATGTCTGGGGCCAACGTCCTGACTTTC,CASSQDRSRPGTGYMSGANVLTF
TRBD1,TRBJ1-4,13,TRBV6-5,NA,TGTGCCAGCAGTTCCAGACAGGGGGAAAAACTGTTTTTT,CASSSRQGEKLFF